This TCR beta chain is drawn from a study of OX40 agonist ivuxolimab in advanced cancers. On the study more broadly: A diagnosis of hepatocellular carcinoma, melanoma, renal cell or head and neck cancer was present in dose-escalation patients. Allowance was made for prior anti-PD-1, anti-PD-L1 or anti-CTLA-4 therapy, and about 37% had some.

This clone is medium-sized within its sample. The J segment lost 3 bases and the V segment lost 1 base, leaving 6 bases of the junction unmatched. There are 16 residues in the CDR3. Germline V gene sequence: CDR1 MGHRA, CDR2 YSYEKL. Assay: immunoSEQ multiplex PCR; the TCRdb copy retains only in-frame clones and omits some. This sample has more than 25,000 clones, with around 74% found just once. The sequence derives from an adult with an advanced solid tumor such as melanoma, head and neck, liver or kidney cancer. Sequenced here: CD4+ or CD8+ T cells sorted from blood, sampled in a trial of the OX40 agonist ivuxolimab. J is TRBJ1-5 and V is TRBV4-1; 7 bases line up with TRBD1. The CDR3 DNA reads TGCGCCAGCAGCCAAGGTCCGGGACAGCTCAATCAGCCCCAGCATTTT. Translated, it gives CASSQGPGQLNQPQHF.